The 13 T cell receptor beta chains given below trace back to one sample, sequenced in a study of blood T cell repertoires in COVID-19. Sequenced by immunoSEQ multiplex PCR; TCRdb stores in-frame clones only, minus some. The sample has fewer than 400,000 clones, under 90% seen once. Sequencing input: peripheral blood. These receptors were collected from a woman aged 30 to 39 with COVID-19, enrolled during active disease.

The V gene is TRBV19, the J gene TRBJ1-2; TRBD1 matches 7 bases. The CDR3 loop spans 14 amino acids. V trimming: 9 bases; J trimming: 0 bases; junction bases outside the gene matches: 7. Germline V gene lookup returns CDR1 LNHDA and CDR2 SQIVND (reference sequence). CDR3 DNA: TGTGCCAGCCGGACAGGCCCCTCTAACTATGGCTACACCTTC. This sequence encodes CASRTGPSNYGYTF.

This sequence joins TRBV7-8 and TRBJ2-7, with a possible D match to TRBD1 (6 bases). This CDR3 is 15 amino acids long. CDR1 SGHVS and CDR2 FQNEAQ come from the germline V gene. V was trimmed by 0 bases and J by 2 bases, leaving 11 bases between them. The DNA of the CDR3 is TGTGCCAGCAGCTTAGCGAGGGACATAACCTACGAGCAGTACTTC. Its translation: CASSLARDITYEQYF.

The genes are TRBV5-1 and TRBJ1-1; 7 bases line up with TRBD1. This CDR3 comprises 13 residues. V dropped 6 bases and J dropped 0; count of bases not matched to a gene: 2. CDR1 and CDR2 from the germline V gene are SGHRS and YFSETQ. The CDR3 nucleotides are TGCGCCAGCAAGACAGGGATGAACACTGAAGCTTTCTTT. It codes for CASKTGMNTEAFF.

The gene calls are TRBV27 and TRBJ1-2; maybe TRBD1 (6 bases). CDR1 is MNHEY and CDR2 is SMNVEV in the germline V gene (reference sequence). V was cut by 6 bases and J by 2 bases, with 13 bases left in between. CDR3 length: 14 residues. The CDR3 region is CASRPDRLNYGYTF. The CDR3 region has the DNA TGTGCCAGCAGGCCCGACAGGCTGAACTATGGCTACACCTTC.

This clone was counted only a few times. The genes are TRBV5-1 and TRBJ2-7, with 9 bases fitting TRBD2. The germline gives CDR1 SGHRS, CDR2 YFSETQ. The CDR3 spans 15 residues. J was trimmed by 0 bases and V by 5 bases; bases with no gene match: 6. CDR3 region: CASSPAGGSSYEQYF. For the CDR3, the DNA is TGCGCCAGCAGTCCTGCGGGGGGGAGCTCCTACGAGCAGTACTTC.

The V call is TRBV9, the J call TRBJ1-4, with TRBD1 identical over 8 bases. There are 16 residues in the CDR3. V shed 5 bases and J 6 bases; nucleotides not matched to a gene: 12. Germline V gives CDR1 SGDLS, CDR2 YYNGEE. The CDR3 protein is CASSVIPGGADEKLFF. The CDR3 bases are TGTGCCAGCAGTGTGATTCCAGGGGGCGCGGATGAAAAACTGTTTTTT.

The rearrangement uses TRBV7-8 and TRBJ2-1; TRBD2 matches 8 bases. Looked up from germline, CDR1 is SGHVS and CDR2 is FQNEAQ. The CDR3 runs to 16 residues. Trimming took 4 bases from V and 5 from J; bases not matched to a gene: 10. CDR3 DNA sequence: TGTGCCAGCAGCTCCAGAGGGAGCGGGGGCCACAATGAGCAGTTCTTC. It encodes CASSSRGSGGHNEQFF. The entire variable domain, with the rest obtained from reference TRBV7-8 and TRBJ2-1, is as follows: GAGVSQSPRYKVAKRGQDVALRCDPISGHVSLFWYQQALGQGPEFLTYFQNEAQLDKSGLPSDRFFAERPEGSVSTLKIQRTQQEDSAVYLCASSSRGSGGHNEQFFGPGTRLTVL.

The J gene is TRBJ1-4, the V gene TRBV10-2; maybe TRBD1 (5 bases). The V end was cut by 2 bases, the J end by 6 bases, with 13 bases between. The CDR3 loop spans 15 amino acids. Germline CDR1 and CDR2: WSHSY and SAAADI. The CDR3 protein is CASSERPQGYEKLFF. The CDR3 region has the DNA TGCGCCAGCAGTGAGCGCCCGCAGGGTTATGAAAAACTGTTTTTT.

This clone showed up just a few times. This chain joins TRBV7-9 and TRBJ2-1, with 9 bases fitting TRBD2. The CDR3 contains 14 residues. Per the germline V gene, CDR1 is SEHNR and CDR2 is FQNEAQ (reference sequence). V dropped 5 bases and J dropped 5; count of bases not matched to a gene: 4. CDR3 coding DNA: TGTGCCAGCAGCATTAGCGGGGGTCACAATGAGCAGTTCTTC. Translation: CASSISGGHNEQFF.

The chain combines TRBV4-1 with TRBJ1-4, with TRBD1 identical over 7 bases. Germline loops: CDR1 MGHRA, CDR2 YSYEKL. J gave up 11 bases and V 4 bases, and 10 bases lay outside the gene matches. The CDR3 totals 14 residues. DNA for the CDR3: TGCGCCAGCAGCCCCTTTGTTGACAGGGAGAAACTGTTTTTT. The encoded protein is CASSPFVDREKLFF.

The genes are TRBV5-4 and TRBJ1-6; D gene unclear. This CDR3 region has 16 residues. In germline, CDR1 is SGHNT, CDR2 YYREEE (reference sequence). The germline V and J ends were trimmed by 4 bases and 11 bases, with 22 bases remaining between them. The CDR3 is CASSLRAGRALAPLHF. DNA for the CDR3: TGTGCCAGCAGCCTGAGGGCAGGCCGAGCGTTAGCACCCCTCCACTTT.

The chain has TRBV28 and TRBJ2-7, with D perhaps matching TRBD2 (5 bases). Trimming left V 3 bases short and J 4 bases short, with 22 bases between. There are 17 residues in the CDR3. Germline CDR1 MDHEN, CDR2 SYDVKM. The CDR3 region is CASSLESRVADKYEQYV. In DNA, the CDR3 is TGTGCCAGCAGTTTGGAGTCGCGGGTGGCAGATAAGTACGAGCAGTACGTC.

The rearrangement uses TRBV7-6 and TRBJ2-1, with 10 bases aligning to TRBD1. This CDR3 has 19 residues. Germline loops: CDR1 SGHVS, CDR2 FNYEAQ. V gave up 2 bases and J gave up 6 bases; unmatched junction bases: 16. This chain's CDR3 is CASSLRDGGTGAVVNEQFF. Written as DNA, the CDR3 is TGTGCCAGCAGCTTAAGGGATGGGGGGACAGGGGCGGTGGTCAATGAGCAGTTCTTC.